The present entry profiles one T cell receptor (beta chain) with its context. Its antigen is still unknown. Base qualities are not recorded, but no much larger clone differs from it by a single base. V was cut back by 4 bases and J by 4 bases, leaving a gap of 14 bases between them. The cysteine opens and the phenylalanine closes a CDR3 of 15 amino acids. Only the CDR3 DNA is retained, 45 bases long and in frame from the first base. CDR1 SGHTA and CDR2 FQGNSA were looked up in the germline V gene. The immunoSEQ Assay, a bias-controlled multiplex PCR, was used to amplify TCRbeta CDR3 regions from genomic DNA. On the study's bioinformatics: The number of nucleated cells in each sample was estimated by amplification of reference gene primers within the assay. Sequence reads were collapsed and filtered to measure the absolute abundance of every unique TCRbeta CDR3 rearrangement. For each sample, productive Simpson clonality was calculated by taking the square root of Simpson's diversity index across productive rearrangements. TCRdb retrieved this table from immuneACCESS and kept in-frame rearrangements only. Not all clones are present; in checked studies, unresolved V genes account for under half, and no reason is known for the remainder. V, J and clone size reflect that table, while D and trimming were determined from the DNA. Across this sample there are 150,000 to 200,000 clones, with more than 75% seen only once. The ten largest account for about 17% of the sample.

This specimen belongs to a study of blood T cell repertoires in COVID-19 (TCRdb year 2020). A note on the overall study: The collaborator samples originated in the United States, Italy and Spain and spanned the acute and convalescent phases of COVID-19. The prospective study material was composed of cDNA or gDNA derived from T cells, B-cell-depleted T cells, or PBMCs. Sample metadata almost always included a de-identified subject ID, COVID-19 status, age in years and sex. The dataset comprised deeply sampled blood TCRbeta repertoires from subjects exposed to, actively infected with, or recovered from COVID-19. Where HLA class I and class II types were available, the types were taken from metadata supplied by the sample provider, not from assay-based typing. The repertoires were released in a freely available public database intended as a resource for research on the immune response to SARS-CoV-2. Samples were obtained from the ongoing ImmuneRACE study (first 160 participants) and from roughly 1,300 subjects provided by 6 global collaborators.

Participants in the prospective study were aged about 18 to 89 years, lived in under 30 United States geographic areas, and enrolled through a virtual design. To assign participants to cohorts, the prospective study relied on clinical history that participants themselves reported in a screening survey and a study questionnaire. In the prospective study, whole blood, serum and a nasopharyngeal or oropharyngeal swab were collected from each participant by mobile phlebotomists. Participants in the prospective study had the option to provide additional blood draws and questionnaires over an approximately two-month period. Blood samples from the prospective study were shipped frozen or at room temperature prior to DNA extraction. Overall study results and their limits: How much clinical and demographic metadata was included differed by source and by participant, and the metadata was provided uncurated.

The sample consisted of PBMCs or T cells enriched from blood (not recorded which). This TCR came from a woman between 50 and 59 years old with acute COVID-19. Recombination connected TRBV7-2 to TRBJ2-1, with a tentative D gene TRBD2 over 6 matching bases. CDR3 reads: CASSSWGGVYNEQFF. DNA sequence: TGTGCCAGCAGCTCGTGGGGCGGGGTATACAATGAGCAGTTCTTC.